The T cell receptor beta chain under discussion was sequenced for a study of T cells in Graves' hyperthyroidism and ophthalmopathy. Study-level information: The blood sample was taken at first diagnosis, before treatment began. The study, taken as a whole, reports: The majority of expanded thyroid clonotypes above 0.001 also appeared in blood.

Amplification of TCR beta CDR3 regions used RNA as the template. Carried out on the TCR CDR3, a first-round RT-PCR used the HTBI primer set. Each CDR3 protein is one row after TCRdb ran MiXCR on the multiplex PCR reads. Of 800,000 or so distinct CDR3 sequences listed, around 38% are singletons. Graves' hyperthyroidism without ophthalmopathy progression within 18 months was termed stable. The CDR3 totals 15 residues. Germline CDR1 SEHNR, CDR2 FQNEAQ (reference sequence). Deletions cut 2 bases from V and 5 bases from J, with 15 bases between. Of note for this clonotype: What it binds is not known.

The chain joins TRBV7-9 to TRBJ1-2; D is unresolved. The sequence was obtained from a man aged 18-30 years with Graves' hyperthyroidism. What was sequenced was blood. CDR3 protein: CASSLSLDAEYGYTF. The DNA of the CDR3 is TGTGCCAGCAGCTTATCGTTGGATGCCGAATATGGCTACACCTTC.